A single sample gave rise to the 15 T cell receptor beta chains below, sequenced in a study of T-cell reconstitution after alpha-beta-depleted transplantation in children. Unique molecular identifiers featured in how the TCRbeta library was prepared. TCRdb reprocessed the PCR reads via MiXCR and lists one record per CDR3 protein. In the table there are around 450,000 distinct CDR3 sequences, about 10% of which are singletons. The sequencing used PBMCs, collected before TCRalphabeta/CD19-depleted stem cell transplant. Every receptor here comes from a child aged 2 to 9 with inherited bone marrow failure, due to receive a stem cell transplant.

This clonotype was seen many times. The chain has TRBV27 and TRBJ2-2, with 7 nucleotides matching TRBD1. Germline V gives CDR1 MNHEY, CDR2 SMNVEV (reference sequence). The CDR3 covers 14 residues. J lost 6 bases, V lost 6 bases, and 7 bases had no gene match. DNA for the CDR3: TGTGCCAGCAGCCTAGCTCAGGGGGCCGGGGAGCTGTTTTTT. This encodes CASSLAQGAGELFF.

The chain recombines TRBV18 with TRBJ1-5; 7 positions agree with TRBD1. V was pared by 6 bases and J by 5 bases, with 7 bases of the junction left unmatched. In germline, CDR1 is KGHSH, CDR2 LQKENI. The length of the CDR3 is 14 residues. The CDR3 spells CASSRDRAYQPQHF. CDR3 DNA: TGTGCCAGCTCCCGCGACAGGGCCTATCAGCCCCAGCATTTT. Complete variable domain (other parts from reference TRBV18 and TRBJ1-5): NAGVMQNPRHLVRRRGQEARLRCSPMKGHSHVYWYRQLPEEGLKFMVYLQKENIIDESGMPKERFSAEFPKEGPSILRIQQVVRGDSAAYFCASSRDRAYQPQHFGDGTRLSIL.

This clonotype was observed at least ten times. The chain is built from TRBV28 and TRBJ2-5; D gene ambiguous. The CDR3 loop spans 14 amino acids. The germline V gene has CDR1 MDHEN and CDR2 SYDVKM. V was clipped by 1 base and J by 5 bases, with 11 bases between them. The CDR3, as DNA: TGTGCCAGCAGTTTATTTTTTAATGAGGAGACCCAGTACTTC. Protein product: CASSLFFNEETQYF. The entire variable domain, with the rest obtained from reference TRBV28 and TRBJ2-5, is as follows: DVKVTQSSRYLVKRTGEKVFLECVQDMDHENMFWYRQDPGLGLRLIYFSYDVKMKEKGDIPEGYSVSREKKERFSLILESASTNQTSMYLCASSLFFNEETQYFGPGTRLLVL.

About this clonotype itself: A read error may be the cause here, since a much bigger clone is one base away. V gene TRBV12-3 or TRBV12-4 combines with J gene TRBJ2-7, with TRBD1 as a possible D gene (6 bases). CDR3 length: 14 residues. The CDR3 sequence: CASGLGGWAYEQYF. In DNA, the CDR3 is TGTGCCAGCGGTTTAGGGGGTTGGGCCTACGAGCAGTACTTC.

This clonotype was seen repeatedly, ten times or more. V and J are TRBV7-9 and TRBJ1-2; D unresolved. The CDR3 is made up of 10 amino acids. V gave up 5 bases and J gave up 6 bases, with 4 bases separating them. Germline CDR1 is SEHNR and CDR2 is FQNEAQ (reference sequence). In DNA, the CDR3 is TGTGCCAGCAGCCAAAATGGCTACACCTTC. The encoded protein is CASSQNGYTF.

At least ten counts were recorded for this clonotype. The chain recombines TRBV6-1 with TRBJ1-1; 9 bases are shared with TRBD1. Trimming cost V 5 bases and J 3 bases; bases outside gene matches: 7. Germline V gives CDR1 MNHNS, CDR2 SASEGT. The CDR3 consists of 15 residues. The CDR3 is CASSRSGTGYTEAFF. In DNA form, the CDR3 reads TGTGCCAGCAGTCGTTCCGGGACAGGGTACACTGAAGCTTTCTTT.

This clonotype was seen ten or more times. The gene calls are TRBV24-1 and TRBJ1-1, with TRBD1 as a possible D gene (6 bases). Trimming removed 7 bases at V and 8 bases at J, with 16 bases between. Germline V CDR1 and CDR2: KGHDR, SFDVKD. The CDR3 covers 13 residues. CDR3 residues: CATSPKSGGEAFF. DNA for the CDR3: TGTGCCACCAGCCCAAAGTCCGGGGGCGAAGCTTTCTTT.

This clonotype was seen many times. This sequence joins TRBV5-1 and TRBJ2-7; 9 bases are a match to TRBD1. The CDR3 loop spans 13 amino acids. The germline V gene encodes CDR1 SGHRS and CDR2 YFSETQ. The V and J ends lost 1 base and 5 bases, in that order; junction bases with no gene match: 1. The CDR3 DNA is TGCGCCAGCAGCTTGAGGACAGGGGACGAGCAGTACTTC. Its translation is CASSLRTGDEQYF.

This clonotype was counted ten times or more. The chain employs TRBV28 and TRBJ2-7, with 9 bases fitting TRBD1. This CDR3 contains 15 residues. Losses at the gene ends were 0 bases for V and 3 bases for J; bases not matched to a gene: 3. Germline V gene data show CDR1 as MDHEN and CDR2 as SYDVKM. CDR3 protein: CASSLWGQGLYEQYF. In DNA form, the CDR3 reads TGTGCCAGCAGTTTATGGGGACAGGGACTCTACGAGCAGTACTTC.

This clonotype was counted ten times or more. The gene calls are TRBV7-9 and TRBJ2-5; D not certain. V was cut by 1 base and J by 5 bases, with 5 bases left in between. The CDR3 runs 12 residues. The germline V gene has CDR1 SEHNR and CDR2 FQNEAQ (reference sequence). The CDR3 sequence is CASSLVSETQYF. CDR3 sequence (DNA): TGTGCCAGCAGCTTAGTATCGGAGACCCAGTACTTC.

This clonotype showed up many times. J is TRBJ2-7 and V is TRBV20-1; D is possibly TRBD2 (6 bases). The CDR3 extends over 14 amino acids. The germline CDR1 and CDR2 sequences are DFQATT and SNEGSKA (reference sequence). Deletions cut 0 bases from V and 4 bases from J, with 13 bases between. The CDR3 spells CSARDTSLGYEQYF. The CDR3 coding sequence is TGCAGTGCTAGAGATACTAGCCTGGGATACGAGCAGTACTTC.

This clonotype was recorded at least ten times. The chain joins TRBV6-2 or TRBV6-3 to TRBJ2-3; 9 positions agree with TRBD2. Germline V lookup: CDR1 MNHEY, CDR2 SVGEGT. This CDR3 contains 16 residues. V dropped 7 bases and J dropped 2; count of bases not matched to a gene: 10. The CDR3 region has the DNA TGTGCCAGCACGGGGGGACTAGCCCCCCCCACAGATACGCAGTATTTT. Encoded protein: CASTGGLAPPTDTQYF.

This clonotype was observed many times. The rearrangement joins TRBV4-2 to TRBJ1-1, with 9 bases aligning to TRBD1. Trimming removed 0 bases from V and 4 bases from J; junction bases left unmatched: 12. Germline assignment: CDR1 LGHNA and CDR2 YNFKEQ. This CDR3 region has 18 residues. The CDR3 region is CASSQDGGTGRTFTEAFF. Here the CDR3 DNA reads TGTGCCAGCAGCCAAGATGGAGGGACAGGGAGAACTTTCACTGAAGCTTTCTTT.

This rearrangement joins TRBV19 to TRBJ2-1; D may match TRBD1 or TRBD2 (6 bases each). CDR3 length: 16 residues. Germline CDR1 reads LNHDA; CDR2 reads SQIVND (reference sequence). Trimming shortened V by 1 base and J by 0 bases, and 10 bases separated the two germline ends. CDR3 protein: CASSIVGGYSYNEQFF. CDR3 DNA: TGTGCCAGTAGTATAGTCGGGGGCTACTCCTACAATGAGCAGTTCTTC.

In this sample, this clonotype turned up many times. V usage is TRBV7-8 and J usage is TRBJ2-7; D tentatively fits TRBD1 or TRBD2 (5 bases each). CDR1 is SGHVS, CDR2 FQNEAQ, per germline. The CDR3 extends over 12 amino acids. V lost 5 bases and J lost 7, with 12 bases in between. CDR3 sequence: CASSALGVEQYF. DNA for the CDR3: TGTGCCAGCAGCGCCCTGGGGGTGGAGCAGTACTTC.